The 23 T cell receptor beta chains in this list originate from one sample, sequenced in a study of blood T cell repertoires in COVID-19. Clones were read by immunoSEQ multiplex PCR, and TCRdb kept only the in-frame ones, dropping some. The table includes 250,000 or so clones, around 87% detected once. Sequences were obtained from peripheral blood. Receptors originate from a woman aged 70-85 years with active or convalescent COVID-19.

The chain employs TRBV18 and TRBJ1-2; TRBD1 aligns across 10 bases. Germline-derived CDR1 and CDR2 are KGHSH and LQKENI. The length of the CDR3 is 13 residues. The junction had 1 base not matched to a gene; V was cut back by 3 bases and J by 6 bases. CDR3 amino acids: CASSPGQGNGYTF. In DNA form, the CDR3 reads TGTGCCAGCTCACCGGGACAGGGGAATGGCTACACCTTC.

A few counts support this clone. The chain carries TRBV19 and TRBJ1-6, with 11 bases that match TRBD1. CDR3 length: 15 residues. V was pared by 5 bases and J by 9 bases, with 6 bases of the junction left unmatched. Germline assignment: CDR1 LNHDA and CDR2 SQIVND (reference sequence). The chain's CDR3 is CASSSRTGGVSPLHF. For the CDR3, the DNA is TGTGCCAGTAGTTCCCGGACAGGGGGCGTTTCACCCCTCCACTTT.

Note on this clone: The identical CDR3 is also encoded by other nucleotide sequences in the sample. This rearrangement joins TRBV11-2 to TRBJ1-2; the D is unclear. Trimming removed 4 bases from V and 2 bases from J, with 8 bases in between. Germline V gene data show CDR1 as SGHAT and CDR2 as FQNNGV. CDR3 length equals 13 residues. This CDR3 is CASSSQVNYGYTF. The CDR3 bases are TGTGCCAGCAGCTCCCAGGTGAACTATGGCTACACCTTC.

The chain employs TRBV6-2 or TRBV6-3 and TRBJ1-4, with D possibly TRBD1 on 6 matching bases. The CDR3 covers 14 residues. Trimming pared 5 bases from V and 5 bases from J, leaving 12 bases between. In germline, CDR1 is MNHEY, CDR2 SVGEGT. As DNA, the CDR3 is TGTGCCAGCAGTCGACAGGCAGAGAATGAAAAACTGTTTTTT. This encodes CASSRQAENEKLFF.

This clone was counted a single time. The CDR3 is CASSEATGYTEAFF. CDR3 nucleotide sequence: TGTGCCAGCAGTGAAGCCACAGGGTACACTGAAGCTTTCTTT. This chain links TRBV6-1 with TRBJ1-1; maybe TRBD1 (6 bases). The V gene's germline CDR1 is MNHNS and CDR2 SASEGT. The CDR3 runs 14 residues. Trimming removed 0 bases at V and 3 bases at J, with 8 bases between.

This chain joins TRBV4-3 and TRBJ1-1; D perhaps matches TRBD1 (5 bases). The V gene's germline CDR1 is LGHNA and CDR2 YSLEER. V was shortened by 0 bases and J by 7 bases, with 12 bases between the two germline ends. The CDR3 consists of 14 residues. CDR3 sequence (DNA): TGCGCCAGCAGCCAAGACGCAGGGCGCGTTGAAGCTTTCTTT. Protein sequence: CASSQDAGRVEAFF.

This clone appeared once. V is TRBV19 and J is TRBJ2-1; TRBD2 matches 14 bases. There are 18 residues in the CDR3. With V trimmed by 6 bases and J by 0 bases, 7 bases remained unmatched. Per germline, CDR1 LNHDA and CDR2 SQIVND (reference sequence). CDR3 in amino acids: CASRSGTSGGSSYNEQFF. The CDR3 region has the DNA TGTGCCAGTAGGTCCGGGACTAGCGGGGGAAGCTCCTACAATGAGCAGTTCTTC.

V and J are TRBV6-5 and TRBJ2-3, with TRBD2 as a possible D gene (5 bases). Germline CDR1 is MNHEY and CDR2 is SVGAGI. Trimming removed 6 bases at V and 6 bases at J, with 16 bases between. The CDR3 totals 14 residues. Here the CDR3 reads CASSHTRGKDTQYF. As DNA, the CDR3 is TGTGCCAGCAGCCACACTAGAGGAAAGGATACGCAGTATTTT.

The V and J genes are TRBV5-4 and TRBJ2-3; D unresolved. V was pared by 9 bases and J by 0 bases, with 14 bases between. CDR3 length: 14 residues. Germline loops: CDR1 SGHNT, CDR2 YYREEE (reference sequence). The CDR3 region has the DNA TGTGCCACCCACCTCGGTTCGAGCACAGATACGCAGTATTTT. This translates into CATHLGSSTDTQYF.

The rearrangement joins TRBV24-1 to TRBJ2-3; 13 bases line up with TRBD2. The junction had 9 bases not matched to a gene; V was cut back by 3 bases and J by 4 bases. Germline CDR1 is KGHDR and CDR2 is SFDVKD. The CDR3 consists of 18 residues. The CDR3 is CATSDPGLAGVRADTQYF. Here the CDR3 DNA reads TGTGCCACCAGTGATCCAGGACTAGCGGGGGTAAGAGCAGATACGCAGTATTTT.

This clone occurred once. The rearrangement joins TRBV11-2 to TRBJ2-7, with TRBD2 matching over 7 bases. The trim removed 6 bases at V and 0 bases at J, leaving 8 bases unmatched. This CDR3 is built from 15 residues. CDR1 and CDR2 (germline): SGHAT, FQNNGV. CDR3 loop: CASRPFGRSSYEQYF. In DNA, the CDR3 is TGTGCCAGCAGACCTTTCGGGAGGAGCTCCTACGAGCAGTACTTC. The entire variable domain, with the rest obtained from reference TRBV11-2 and TRBJ2-7, is as follows: EAGVAQSPRYKIIEKRQSVAFWCNPISGHATLYWYQQILGQGPKLLIQFQNNGVVDDSQLPKDRFSAERLKGVDSTLKIQPAKLEDSAVYLCASRPFGRSSYEQYFGPGTRLTVT.

The CDR3 DNA follows: TGTGCCAGCAGTGGACAGGGGGTCGCCTACGAGCAGTACTTC. It yields the protein CASSGQGVAYEQYF. The chain couples TRBV25-1 to TRBJ2-7; 9 nucleotides agree with TRBD1. Germline loops: CDR1 MGHDK, CDR2 SYGVNS. The CDR3 contains 14 residues. After removal of 4 bases from V and 2 bases from J, the junction contained 3 bases not matched to a gene.

The CDR3 nucleotides are TGCGCCAGCAGCCTAGATGATCGGAACACTGAAGCTTTCTTT. It is translated as CASSLDDRNTEAFF. The chain recombines TRBV5-1 with TRBJ1-1; D uncertain. V was cut by 4 bases and J by 1 base, with 11 bases left in between. From germline, CDR1 is SGHRS and CDR2 YFSETQ. The CDR3 contains 14 residues.

The J gene is TRBJ2-1, the V gene TRBV5-1, with 8 bases fitting TRBD2. The CDR3 has 15 amino acids. In germline, CDR1 is SGHRS, CDR2 YFSETQ. Trimming removed 5 bases from V and 4 bases from J; junction bases left unmatched: 8. The CDR3: CASRVGLADYNEQFF. The CDR3 coding sequence is TGCGCCAGCAGGGTCGGACTAGCTGATTACAATGAGCAGTTCTTC.

This sequence joins TRBV11-1 and TRBJ1-3; D is unclear. The CDR3 sequence is 13 residues long. CDR1 and CDR2 (germline): SGHAT, FQDESV (reference sequence). The V end was cut by 6 bases, the J end by 0 bases, with 6 bases between. In nucleotides, the CDR3 is TGTGCCAGCAGGGTGAGCTCTGGAAACACCATATATTTT. This encodes CASRVSSGNTIYF. Supplemented by reference TRBV11-1 and TRBJ1-3, the full variable domain reads EAEVAQSPRYKITEKSQAVAFWCDPISGHATLYWYRQILGQGPELLVQFQDESVVDDSQLPKDRFSAERLKGVDSTLKIQPAELGDSAMYLCASRVSSGNTIYFGEGSWLTVV.

The chain links TRBV3-1 (or the pseudogene TRBV3-2) to TRBJ2-5; D is undetermined. The CDR3 is made up of 15 amino acids. The V gene lost 0 bases and the J gene lost 2 bases, with 10 bases spanning the gap. CDR1 LGHDT and CDR2 YNNKEL come from the germline V gene (reference sequence). CDR3 DNA: TGTGCCAGCAGCCAAGATTCCCACTCACAAGAGACCCAGTACTTC. It is translated as CASSQDSHSQETQYF.

This rearrangement joins TRBV3-1 (or the pseudogene TRBV3-2) to TRBJ2-7; perhaps TRBD2 as D (5 bases). CDR1 is LGHDT and CDR2 is YNNKEL in the germline V gene (reference sequence). Trimming removed 2 bases from V and 6 bases from J, with 14 bases in between. The CDR3 runs to 14 residues. The CDR3 protein is CASSQNGVRSEQYF. Here the CDR3 DNA reads TGTGCCAGCAGCCAAAACGGGGTCAGAAGCGAGCAGTACTTC.

The chain is built from TRBV6-1 and TRBJ1-5, with 7 bases aligning to TRBD1. CDR1 and CDR2 from the germline V gene are MNHNS and SASEGT. Trimming took 3 bases from V and 12 from J; bases not matched to a gene: 5. The CDR3 spans 12 residues. The CDR3 DNA reads as TGTGCCAGCAGTGACGGAGACAGGGACCAGCATTTT. Translated, it gives CASSDGDRDQHF.

V is TRBV7-2 and J is TRBJ1-5; TRBD1 matches 8 bases. The V gene end was trimmed by 2 bases and the J gene end by 4 bases; junction bases not matched to a gene: 1. The V gene's germline CDR1 is SGHTA and CDR2 FQGNSA. The CDR3 extends over 14 amino acids. The CDR3 here is CASSLTGGNQPQHF. In DNA form, the CDR3 reads TGTGCCAGCAGCTTAACAGGGGGAAATCAGCCCCAGCATTTT.

This clone has just one count. The gene calls are TRBV28 and TRBJ1-4; a possible D gene is TRBD1 (5 bases). The CDR3 contains 10 residues. Germline assignment: CDR1 MDHEN and CDR2 SYDVKM. V was trimmed by 8 bases and J by 10 bases, leaving 8 bases between them. CDR3 protein: CASGGGKLFF. CDR3 sequence (DNA): TGTGCCAGCGGGGGGGGAAAACTGTTTTTT.

This clone was counted only a few times. V gene TRBV6-6 combines with J gene TRBJ1-1, with TRBD1 as a possible D gene (5 bases). CDR3 size: 11 residues. Between the trimmed V and J ends, which lost 7 bases and 8 bases, there was a span of 11 bases. Germline lookup yields CDR1 MNHNY and CDR2 SVGAGI (reference sequence). The CDR3 sequence is CASTRQIEAFF. CDR3 in DNA: TGTGCCAGCACGCGACAGATCGAAGCTTTCTTT.

This chain connects TRBV24-1 to TRBJ2-1; the D is unclear. Trimming shortened V by 4 bases and J by 5 bases, and 5 bases separated the two germline ends. Germline-derived CDR1 and CDR2 are KGHDR and SFDVKD. The CDR3 is 12 residues long. CDR3 DNA sequence: TGTGCCACCAGTGAACACAACAATGAGCAGTTCTTC. Amino acid sequence: CATSEHNNEQFF.

The chain employs TRBV10-3 and TRBJ1-1; D uncertain. This CDR3 has 14 residues. Trimming shortened V by 2 bases and J by 2 bases, and 9 bases separated the two germline ends. Germline CDR1 and CDR2: ENHRY and SYGVKD. CDR3: CAISEGQANTEAFF. The CDR3 DNA sequence: TGTGCCATCAGTGAGGGGCAGGCAAACACTGAAGCTTTCTTT.